This T cell receptor (beta chain) came from a study of read filtering for tumor transcriptome and immune sequencing. CDR1 SNHLY and CDR2 FYNNEI come from the germline V gene. V trimming: 3 bases; J trimming: 3 bases; junction bases outside the gene matches: 4. The CDR3 totals 15 residues. Molecular barcoded adaptors covering alpha/delta and beta/gamma chains were used on roughly 370 ng RNA. TCRdb reprocessed the reads with MiXCR, giving one entry per CDR3 protein. Seen here are about 86,000 distinct CDR3 sequences, over 9% observed once, and the top ten hold 15%. Regarding this clonotype: A much larger clone is a single base away; this may be a read error.

This rearrangement joins TRBV2 to TRBJ1-5; TRBD1 matches 8 bases. Source material: a population of CD138-negative cells sorted from bone marrow. This TCR came from a donor aged 40 or older with multiple myeloma. DNA for the CDR3: TGTGCCAGCAGTGACTGGACAGGGTACAATCAGCCCCAGCATTTT. Translated: CASSDWTGYNQPQHF.